This note documents a single T cell receptor (beta chain) sequence. Its specificity is unknown. Assay: immunoSEQ multiplex PCR; the TCRdb copy retains only in-frame clones and omits some. The sample includes thousands of clones, about 70% of them seen just once. These data belong to a study of CD4+ T cells in melanoma. The study's findings and limits: Reportedly, melanoma neoantigen-specific CD4+ T cells showed varied differentiation states. A reported correlation linked neoantigen-specific CD4+ T cells to CD8+, macrophage and B cell function.

The receptor comes from a human donor with melanoma. The specimen was cells from a culture (not recorded whether cultured in vitro).

CDR3 sequence (DNA): TGCGCCAGCAGCCATGGGGTGGGCAATCAGCCCCAGCATTTT. Translation: CASSHGVGNQPQHF. The rearrangement joins TRBV4-1 to TRBJ1-5; D unclear. CDR1 and CDR2 (germline): MGHRA, YSYEKL. Trimming pared 3 bases from V and 2 bases from J, leaving 8 bases between. This CDR3 contains 14 residues.